The rows below give T cell receptor beta chains drawn from one sample of a study of T cell repertoires in cytomegalovirus infection. TCRdb recomputed calls from the reads with MiXCR, one row per CDR3 protein. This table has roughly 600,000 distinct CDR3 sequences, approximately 24% appearing once. Specimen: CD8+ T cells from PBMCs. These receptors were taken from a human donor in good health (CMV status not recorded). Some clones in this sample may be carry-over from other donors' samples. The CDR3 runs from the conserved cysteine through the conserved F or W.

V gene: TRBV18; CDR3 protein: CASSPPPSGNNEQFF
V gene: TRBV24-1; CDR3 protein: CATSELDRGPTGELFF
V gene: TRBV11-1; CDR3 protein: CASSWTGQETQYF
V gene: TRBV6-2/TRBV6-3; CDR3 protein: CASVGSRNIQYF
V gene: TRBV29-1; CDR3 protein: CSVETGGETQYF
V gene: TRBV15; CDR3 protein: CATSRVKYPTETQYF
V gene: TRBV4-2; CDR3 protein: CASSREIAGGQPQHF
V gene: TRBV6-6; CDR3 protein: CASSPGLFYEQYF
V gene: TRBV6-5; CDR3 protein: CASSYSRQGLGQPQHF
V gene: TRBV6-5; CDR3 protein: CASRPYSGTGAYEQYF
V gene: TRBV11-1; CDR3 protein: CASSFRTASYEQYF
V gene: TRBV7-6; CDR3 protein: CASSSGGTRSYGYTF
V gene: TRBV2; CDR3 protein: CASSDVDEQYF
V gene: TRBV19; CDR3 protein: CATSTSGGPNTGELFF
V gene: TRBV7-9; CDR3 protein: CASRWDFQETQYF
V gene: TRBV7-8; CDR3 protein: CASSSTLGQSTDTQYF
V gene: TRBV29-1; CDR3 protein: CSVEGRGGEAFF
V gene: TRBV14; CDR3 protein: CASSLRRGAANVLTF
V gene: TRBV7-6; CDR3 protein: CASSLTGSYEQFF
V gene: TRBV29-1; CDR3 protein: CSVERTGELFF
V gene: TRBV7-9; CDR3 protein: CASSLNVDPQETQYF
V gene: TRBV5-1; CDR3 protein: CASSYRDSHRETQYF
V gene: TRBV12-3/TRBV12-4; CDR3 protein: CASSIANYGYTF
V gene: TRBV4-2; CDR3 protein: CASSPPGLVSPDTQYF
V gene: TRBV11-2; CDR3 protein: CASSLLAGASGELFF
V gene: TRBV29-1; CDR3 protein: CSVDGGNYGYTF
V gene: TRBV7-6; CDR3 protein: CASSPNGTTVGYTF
V gene: TRBV27; CDR3 protein: CASSLGGTDRHYEQYF
V gene: TRBV5-5; CDR3 protein: CASSSYRNDNEQFF
V gene: TRBV29-1; CDR3 protein: CSVSGGDTNYEQYF
V gene: TRBV12-3/TRBV12-4; CDR3 protein: CASRPGIPITEAFF